The entry below gives a single T cell receptor (beta chain) sequence along with its context. In its sample, this clone was seen a few times. There is no known antigen for this receptor. No qualities accompany the bases; no much larger clone lies one base away. This sample stems from a study of beta chain features in type 1 diabetes (dated by TCRdb to between 2018 and 2020). Background for the entire study: Patients and healthy donors did not differ in mean age, gender distribution, total cell number or subset yield. A total of around 100 million sorted cells were examined across all samples, and RNA yield correlated strongly with the number of cells per subset. The study compared TCRB repertoires of sorted circulating CD4+ T cell subsets between recently diagnosed type 1 diabetes patients and matched healthy donors. Naive and central memory subsets were obtained from all 30 or so donors, but regulatory and stem cell-like memory subsets were isolated from only 8 patients and roughly 8 healthy donors.

Each donor gave one peripheral blood draw, averaging roughly 0.11 L, which was collected into heparinised tubes. Using a panel that included CD45RO, CCR7, CD25, CD127, CD95 and CD27, naive, central memory, regulatory and stem cell-like memory CD4+ T cells were sorted on a BD FACSAria II. A purity above 98% was achieved for all sorted populations. PBMCs were isolated right away by Lymphoprep density gradient centrifugation and were stained directly, without culture. So that batch effects would be minimized, each experiment stained and sorted samples in pairs, pairing one healthy donor with one patient. The High Capacity cDNA Reverse Transcription Kit was used to reverse transcribe all of the isolated RNA, meaning that expressed TCRB transcripts were what got sequenced. Naive, central memory and regulatory T cell samples underwent deep immunoSEQ sequencing, averaging about 3.57 million total reads per sample. After sorted cells were lysed in RLT buffer, RNA was extracted with DNase-treated RNeasy Micro or Mini kits, with the choice depending on cell number. To prevent cross-contamination, each cell subset was processed individually, whereas patient and healthy donor samples were processed jointly. The immunoSEQ multiplex PCR was used to amplify TCRB sequences from cDNA, generating 87-bp fragments that spanned the CDR3 region. Amplicons were sequenced on the Illumina HiSeq platform. On the authors' methods: Synthetic template baselines were used to correct PCR bias computationally, reads within Hamming distance 2 were collapsed, and singletons that could not be merged were discarded. Reads were aligned against IMGT to assign V, D and J genes, CDR3 length and insertions or deletions at six rearrangement sites. Within each subset, clonotype counts were normalized to sorted cell number, after which true diversity and Gini coefficients were computed with the tcR R package. The overlap coefficient, calculated on TCRB nucleotide sequences, was used to quantify repertoire sharing. Out-of-frame TCRB sequences from naive cells were analyzed as a proxy for the pre-selection repertoire. Drawn from immuneACCESS, this table holds only the in-frame rearrangements with V and J called that TCRdb kept. Clones are partly lost; checked studies trace under half to an unresolved V gene and leave the rest unexplained. Clonal size and the V and J genes are those of that table, whereas D and trimming came from the DNA. The sample table holds 250,000 to 350,000 clones, of which roughly an eighth were seen once. The top ten clones comprise around 0.016% of the sample.

General conclusions and limits of the study: In all four CD4+ subsets, TCRB CDR3 length was moderately but significantly shorter in type 1 diabetes patients. PCR may preferentially amplify shorter templates, but because patient and control samples were amplified and corrected together, any resulting skew would affect both groups equally. Patients with type 1 diabetes made fewer insertions and deleted more nucleotides at VDJ recombination sites, implying thymic rearrangement abnormalities. Because cDNA was sequenced instead of genomic DNA, highly expressing activated cells could be over-represented, though the groups showed no difference in activation or CD3 levels. Naive, central memory and regulatory TCRB repertoires appeared to be more similar among patients than among healthy donors. Because small numbers of individuals were included in the HLA sub-analyses, any influence of HLA type on TCRB rearrangement was left unresolved.

Sequenced input: naive CD4+ T cells from blood. The cell subset or site label here, explained by the study, means: true naive CD4+ T cells. This TCR came from a man aged 25-45 years with type 1 diabetes.

The CDR3 region reads CASSRQTNTGELFF. The nucleotide sequence reads TGTGCCAGCAGCCGCCAGACTAACACCGGGGAGCTGTTTTTT. The chain employs TRBV14 and TRBJ2-2, with the identity of the D gene unclear. Reading from cysteine to phenylalanine, the CDR3 counts 14 amino acids. Only the CDR3 region is kept as DNA, spanning 42 bases read in frame from base 1. V is pared back by 4 bases and J by 2 bases, with 8 bases lying between the germline termini. The germline V gene sets CDR1 to SGHDN and CDR2 to FVKESK.